This entry features one TCR beta chain sequence. The antigen remains undetermined. There are 13 residues in the CDR3. Germline V CDR1 and CDR2: SEHNR, FQNEAQ (reference sequence). Trimming cost V 1 base and J 4 bases, with 5 bases left between them. Treatment specified: some 20 received Ad26.COV2.S at low or high dose, single or two shots; about 5 received placebo; per-sample allocation not given. All samples were drawn on day 63, counting from the first vaccine or placebo injection. An Ad26 vector carrying the Wuhan-strain SARS-CoV-2 spike served as the vaccine. The sample belongs to a study of Ad26.COV2.S vaccination and SARS-CoV-2 variants. For the study at large: Administration of Ad26.COV2.S was intramuscular, either once or twice 56 days apart.

Study findings and constraints: Possibly, TCR breadth and depth analyses underestimated total T cell responses.

Using immunoSEQ multiplex PCR, the repertoire was profiled, and TCRdb retains in-frame clones only, with some absent. This sample carries about 330,000 clones, under 90% of them seen once, and the ten largest clones take 5.5%. This specimen was peripheral blood, taken in a trial of Ad26.COV2.S vaccine versus placebo. The chain is built from TRBV7-9 and TRBJ2-1; the D is unclear. The receptor's source is a person aged 18 to 65 who received the Ad26.COV2.S COVID-19 vaccine or a placebo. As DNA, the CDR3 is TGTGCCAGCAGCTTAGGTAATTACAATGAGCAGTTCTTC. Encoded protein: CASSLGNYNEQFF.